The rows below give T cell receptor beta chains drawn from one sample of a study of early T cells in non-severe SARS-CoV-2 infection. TCRdb fed the 5' RACE reads into MiXCR, producing one record per CDR3 protein. The table records 30,000 or so distinct CDR3 sequences, about 3.8% of them present only once. What was sequenced was whole blood. The receptors come from an adult who was a healthcare worker with PCR-confirmed SARS-CoV-2 infection or an uninfected control (not recorded which). CDR3s include the opening cysteine and the closing phenylalanine or tryptophan. The D gene is left open where the match is weak. Clone sizes are shown as once, few, many, or a class for an expanded clone.

j_call v_call d_call clone_size cdr3_nt cdr3_aa
TRBJ2-7 TRBV7-9 TRBD1 many TGTGCCAGCAGCTCGCGGGACAGGGTCTCCTACGAGCAGTACTTC CASSSRDRVSYEQYF
TRBJ2-1 TRBV11-1 NA many TGTGCCAGCAGCTTAGGATACAGGGAGTACAATGAGCAGTTCTTC CASSLGYREYNEQFF
TRBJ2-7 TRBV7-2 NA many TGTGCCAGCAGCTTAGCCGACGAGCAGTACTTC CASSLADEQYF
TRBJ2-1 TRBV19 NA many TGTGCCAGTACCACGGATAGGGGGGATGAGCAGTTCTTC CASTTDRGDEQFF
TRBJ1-2 TRBV6-1 NA few TGTGCCAGCAGTGAAGTGGGGCCTGGGAGCGGCTACACCTTC CASSEVGPGSGYTF
TRBJ2-3 TRBV6-1 NA many TGTGCCAGCAGGGGCCTCACAGATACGCAGTATTTT CASRGLTDTQYF
TRBJ1-1 TRBV6-6 TRBD1 many TGTGCCAGCAGTCACCAGGGGGGAACTGAAGCTTTCTTT CASSHQGGTEAFF
TRBJ2-7 TRBV29-1 NA many TGCAGCGTTGGCCGGGACGGCTACGAGCAGTACTTC CSVGRDGYEQYF
TRBJ2-2 TRBV5-1 NA many TGCGCCAGCAGCTTGGAAGGATTTGGGTTGACCGGGGAGCTGTTTTTT CASSLEGFGLTGELFF
TRBJ2-7 TRBV3-1 TRBD2 many TGTGCCAGCAGCCAAAGCGGGGCCAGCTCCTACGAGCAGTACTTC CASSQSGASSYEQYF
TRBJ2-1 TRBV10-3 TRBD1 many TGTGCCATCAGTGAGCCGGGACAGTTTACCTACAATGAGCAGTTCTTC CAISEPGQFTYNEQFF
TRBJ2-7 TRBV5-1 NA many TGCGCCAGCAGCTCGACAGTGTCCTACGAGCAGTACTTC CASSSTVSYEQYF
TRBJ1-2 TRBV6-1 NA few TGTGCCAGCAGTGAATTAACAGGGGGCTACACCTTC CASSELTGGYTF
TRBJ1-5 TRBV10-3 NA many TGTGCCATCAGTGAAGGTACAGCGATCGAACCCCAGCATTTT CAISEGTAIEPQHF
TRBJ2-3 TRBV11-2 NA few TGTGCTTCCCAATGGACAATAAGCACAGATACGCAGTATTTT CASQWTISTDTQYF
TRBJ2-3 TRBV7-2 TRBD2 many TGTGCCAGCAGCATAGAGCGGGGCCGGAAAGATACGCAGTATTTT CASSIERGRKDTQYF
TRBJ1-6 TRBV9 TRBD1 many TGTGCCAGCAGCCCCTCGGCAGGGGGTATTGGTTCACCCCTCCACTTT CASSPSAGGIGSPLHF
TRBJ1-1 TRBV7-3 NA many TGTGCCAGCAGCTTAGGTTACGTTCCGAACACTGAAGCTTTCTTT CASSLGYVPNTEAFF